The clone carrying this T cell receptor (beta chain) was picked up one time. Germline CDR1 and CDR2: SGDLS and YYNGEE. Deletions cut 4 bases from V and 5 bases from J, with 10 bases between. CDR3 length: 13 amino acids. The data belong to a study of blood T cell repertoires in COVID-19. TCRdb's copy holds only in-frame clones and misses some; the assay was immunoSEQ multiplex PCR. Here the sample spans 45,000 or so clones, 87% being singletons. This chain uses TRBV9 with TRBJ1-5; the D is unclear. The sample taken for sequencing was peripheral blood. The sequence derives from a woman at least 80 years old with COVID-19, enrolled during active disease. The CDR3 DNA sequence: TGTGCCAGCAGCCTAACAGTGTATCAGCCCCAGCATTTT. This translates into CASSLTVYQPQHF.